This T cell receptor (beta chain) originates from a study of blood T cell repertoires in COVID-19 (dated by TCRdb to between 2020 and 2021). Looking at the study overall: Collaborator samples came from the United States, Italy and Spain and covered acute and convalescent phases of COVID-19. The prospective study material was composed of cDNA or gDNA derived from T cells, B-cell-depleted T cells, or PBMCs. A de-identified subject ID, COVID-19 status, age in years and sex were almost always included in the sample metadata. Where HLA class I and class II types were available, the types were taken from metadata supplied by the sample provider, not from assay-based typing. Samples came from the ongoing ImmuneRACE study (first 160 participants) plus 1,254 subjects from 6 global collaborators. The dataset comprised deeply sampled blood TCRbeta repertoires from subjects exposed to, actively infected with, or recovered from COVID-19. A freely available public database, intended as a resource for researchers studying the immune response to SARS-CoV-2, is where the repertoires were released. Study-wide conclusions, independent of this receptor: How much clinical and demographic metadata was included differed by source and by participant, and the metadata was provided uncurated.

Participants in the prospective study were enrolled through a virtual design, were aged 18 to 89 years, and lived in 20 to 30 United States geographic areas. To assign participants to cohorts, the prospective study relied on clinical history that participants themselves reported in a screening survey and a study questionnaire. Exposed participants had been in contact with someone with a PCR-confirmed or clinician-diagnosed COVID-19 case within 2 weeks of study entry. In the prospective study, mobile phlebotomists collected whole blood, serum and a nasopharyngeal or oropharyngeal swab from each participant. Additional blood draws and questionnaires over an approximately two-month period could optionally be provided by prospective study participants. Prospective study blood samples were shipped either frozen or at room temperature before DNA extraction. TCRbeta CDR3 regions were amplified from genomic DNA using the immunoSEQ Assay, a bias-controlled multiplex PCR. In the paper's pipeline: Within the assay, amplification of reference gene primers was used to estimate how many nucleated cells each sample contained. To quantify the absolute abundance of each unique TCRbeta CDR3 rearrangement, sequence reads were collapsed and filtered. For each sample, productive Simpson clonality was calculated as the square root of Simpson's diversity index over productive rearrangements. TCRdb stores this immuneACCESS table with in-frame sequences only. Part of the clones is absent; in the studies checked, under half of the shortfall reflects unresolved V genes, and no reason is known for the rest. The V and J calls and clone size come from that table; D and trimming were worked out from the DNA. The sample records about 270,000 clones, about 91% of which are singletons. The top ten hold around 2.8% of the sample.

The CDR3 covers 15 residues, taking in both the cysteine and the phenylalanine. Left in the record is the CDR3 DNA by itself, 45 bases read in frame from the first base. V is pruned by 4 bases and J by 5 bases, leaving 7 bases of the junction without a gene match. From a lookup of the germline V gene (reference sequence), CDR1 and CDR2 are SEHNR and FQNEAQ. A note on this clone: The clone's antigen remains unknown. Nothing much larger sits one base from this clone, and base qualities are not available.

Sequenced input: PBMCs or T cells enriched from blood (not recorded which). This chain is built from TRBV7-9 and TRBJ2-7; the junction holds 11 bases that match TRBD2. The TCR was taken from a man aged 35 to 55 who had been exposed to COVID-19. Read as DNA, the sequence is TGTGCCAGCAGCTCAGAACTAGCGGGAGCCCACGAGCAGTACTTC. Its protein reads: CASSSELAGAHEQYF.